This T cell receptor (beta chain) was documented in a study of blood T cell repertoires in COVID-19. Study in general: PBMCs, B-cell-depleted T cells, or T cells were the source of the cDNA or gDNA that made up the material.

Data came from immunoSEQ multiplex PCR; TCRdb stores just in-frame clones and leaves some out. The data contain more than 300,000 clones, about 91% of them singletons. Seattle patients were enrolled while actively infected and followed longitudinally. The CDR3 is 17 residues long. Trimming took 4 bases from V and 1 from J; bases not matched to a gene: 10. Germline loops: CDR1 MGHDK, CDR2 SYGVNS. This clone occurred a few times. The J gene is TRBJ1-1, the V gene TRBV25-1, with TRBD1 identical over 9 bases. Sequenced input: peripheral blood. The receptor's source is a woman aged 30 to 39 with COVID-19, enrolled during active disease. CDR3 in amino acids: CASSAAGQGFWNTEAFF. The CDR3 region has the DNA TGTGCCAGCAGTGCAGCGGGACAGGGTTTTTGGAACACTGAAGCTTTCTTT.